The clone carrying this T cell receptor (beta chain) ranks as medium-sized. Its antigen remains unidentified. The data were taken from a study of metastatic and nonmetastatic thyroid tumors. In the study overall: Both malignant and benign thyroid patients supplied peripheral blood and tumor or nodule tissue samples, across which the repertoires of these patients were then compared.

Whole-study findings and limits: Benign nodules were reported to have significantly lower TCR beta diversity than malignant thyroid tumors, in blood and tumor.

V lost 3 bases and J 7 bases, leaving 10 bases between the germline ends. The CDR3 length is 14 residues. Authors' data handling: A papillary thyroid cancer distant-metastasis classifier was built from CDR3 differences across clinicopathological groups. TCRdb re-called clones via MiXCR from the PCR reads. These V and J calls rely on TCRdb rather than the paper's analysis. This table holds approximately 34,000 clones, 18% found once. Patients were all untreated before their thyroid surgery. Sequenced: blood. This rearrangement joins TRBV12-3 or TRBV12-4 to TRBJ1-6; D is undetermined. The clonotype was recovered from a female donor with papillary thyroid cancer or a benign thyroid nodule (not recorded which). Some clones in this sample may be carry-over from other donors' samples. For the CDR3, the DNA is TGTGCCAGCAGTTTCCTCCTGGGAAATTCACCCCTCCACTTT. Protein: CASSFLLGNSPLHF.